A single sample is the source of the 21 T cell receptor beta chains below, sequenced in a study of blood T cell repertoires in COVID-19. Some clones are missing from TCRdb's copy, which holds only in-frame ones; the method was immunoSEQ multiplex PCR. Of fewer than 500,000 clones in the sample, roughly 87% are singletons; the top ten hold about 2%. Sample: PBMCs or T cells enriched from blood (not recorded which). These receptors all stem from a woman between 18 and 30 years old with acute COVID-19.

The genes are TRBV3-1 (or the pseudogene TRBV3-2) and TRBJ2-2; 8 positions agree with TRBD2. This CDR3 is 15 amino acids long. V lost 1 base and J lost 7; bases outside the gene matches: 5. Germline lookup yields CDR1 LGHDT and CDR2 YNNKEL (reference sequence). CDR3 loop: CASSQAGGRVGELFF. In DNA form, the CDR3 reads TGTGCCAGCAGCCAAGCGGGGGGGCGCGTCGGGGAGCTGTTTTTT.

The V and J genes are TRBV12-3 or TRBV12-4 and TRBJ1-5; 8 nucleotides line up with TRBD1. The J segment lost 6 bases and the V segment lost 5 bases, leaving 3 bases of the junction unmatched. CDR3 size: 13 residues. The CDR3 sequence is CASSRQGFQPQHF. CDR3 DNA: TGTGCCAGCAGTCGACAGGGGTTTCAGCCCCAGCATTTT.

This clone has a single count. The junction differs from germline at one of its ends, possibly a read error. The CDR3 coding sequence is TGCGCCAGCAACTTGGAAGTCAGTTACACTGAAGCTTTCTTT. It specifies CASNLEVSYTEAFF. V usage is TRBV5-1 and J usage is TRBJ1-1, with D hard to call. This CDR3 region has 14 residues. The V gene's germline CDR1 is SGHRS and CDR2 YFSETQ.

The rearrangement uses TRBV29-1 and TRBJ1-2; D might be TRBD1 (5 bases). V dropped 1 base and J dropped 6 bases, with 9 bases sitting between them. The CDR3 runs 12 residues. Germline CDR1 is SQVTM and CDR2 is ANQGSEA. The CDR3 DNA follows: TGCAGCGTTGAAGGCGGGGGGGATGGCTACACCTTC. Its translation: CSVEGGGDGYTF.

The V call is TRBV4-1, the J call TRBJ1-2; D not certain. V was clipped by 0 bases and J by 2 bases, with 16 bases between them. Germline lookup yields CDR1 MGHRA and CDR2 YSYEKL. This CDR3 is built from 17 residues. The CDR3 sequence: CASSQDPKPVANYGYTF. The CDR3 DNA sequence: TGCGCCAGCAGCCAAGATCCCAAACCCGTCGCGAACTATGGCTACACCTTC.

CDR3 sequence (DNA): TGTGCCACCATAAATAGCACCCGGAACACTGAAGCTTTCTTT. It specifies CATINSTRNTEAFF. The V call is TRBV24-1, the J call TRBJ1-1, with unresolved D. Germline V gives CDR1 KGHDR, CDR2 SFDVKD. The CDR3 totals 14 residues. Trimming stripped 8 bases from V and 1 base from J, with 13 bases between.

The chain recombines TRBV5-6 with TRBJ1-1, with D uncertain. The CDR3 has 13 residues. V lost 2 bases and J 4 bases, leaving 9 bases between the germline ends. Germline values: CDR1 SGHDT, CDR2 YYEEEE. CDR3 DNA: TGTGCCAGCAGCTTCCCCCTAACCACTGAAGCTTTCTTT. This gives the protein CASSFPLTTEAFF.

The J gene is TRBJ2-3, the V gene TRBV6-5; D might be TRBD2 (5 bases). Germline loops: CDR1 MNHEY, CDR2 SVGAGI. V lost 4 bases and J 1 base, leaving 9 bases between the germline ends. The CDR3 covers 14 residues. In DNA, the CDR3 is TGTGCCAGCAGTTTGGGAGTCGGCACAGATACGCAGTATTTT. Translating gives CASSLGVGTDTQYF.

The chain couples TRBV19 to TRBJ2-5; D is unclear. Germline loops: CDR1 LNHDA, CDR2 SQIVND (reference sequence). The germline V and J ends were trimmed by 2 bases and 3 bases, with 7 bases remaining between them. CDR3 length equals 13 residues. The CDR3 DNA reads TGTGCCAGTAGTATATCGGGTGAAGAGACCCAGTACTTC. This encodes CASSISGEETQYF.

This sequence joins TRBV4-1 and TRBJ2-5; the match to TRBD1 covers 11 bases. The length of the CDR3 is 16 residues. Per germline, CDR1 MGHRA and CDR2 YSYEKL. The V and J ends lost 3 bases and 5 bases, in that order; junction bases with no gene match: 8. The CDR3 region is CASSHPGRTGGETQYF. The CDR3 nucleotides are TGCGCCAGCAGCCATCCTGGACGGACAGGGGGCGAGACCCAGTACTTC.

V is TRBV3-1 (or the pseudogene TRBV3-2) and J is TRBJ2-2; D perhaps matches TRBD1 (6 bases). The V gene lost 5 bases and the J gene lost 7 bases, with 14 bases spanning the gap. Per germline, CDR1 LGHDT and CDR2 YNNKEL (reference sequence). The CDR3 has 14 residues. For the CDR3, the DNA is TGTGCCAGCAGCAGGACAGACGGCATCGGGGAGCTGTTTTTT. The encoded protein is CASSRTDGIGELFF.

The rearrangement uses TRBV28 and TRBJ1-1; D call uncertain. The CDR3 extends over 12 amino acids. Per germline, CDR1 MDHEN and CDR2 SYDVKM. The V end lost 4 bases, the J end lost 6 bases, and 9 bases lay between the germline ends. CDR3 DNA: TGTGCCAGCAGTTCGGGAGGTCCTGAAGCTTTCTTT. As protein: CASSSGGPEAFF.

V gene TRBV18 combines with J gene TRBJ1-4; D may be TRBD1 (5 bases). There are 16 residues in the CDR3. V shed 6 bases and J shed 6 bases, with 20 bases lying between them. Germline values: CDR1 KGHSH, CDR2 LQKENI. The CDR3 DNA reads as TGTGCCAGCTCGCCAAAACCAGTGGACATCTATGAAAAACTGTTTTTT. The encoded protein is CASSPKPVDIYEKLFF.

J is TRBJ1-1 and V is TRBV5-1; no reliable D call. The ends were cut back, 7 bases at V and 1 base at J, with 14 bases in the middle. Germline assignment: CDR1 SGHRS and CDR2 YFSETQ. The CDR3 covers 14 residues. CDR3 in amino acids: CASSRGDKNTEAFF. The DNA for the CDR3 is TGCGCCAGCTCCCGAGGCGATAAGAACACTGAAGCTTTCTTT.

This chain connects TRBV7-2 to TRBJ1-5; possible D gene TRBD1, 5 bases. The CDR3 length is 17 residues. Germline V gene data show CDR1 as SGHTA and CDR2 as FQGNSA. Trimming took 4 bases from V and 3 from J, leaving 19 bases between them. Written as DNA, the CDR3 is TGTGCCAGCAGCTCCGGGGGAGCAGTAAAAATCAATCAGCCCCAGCATTTT. It codes for CASSSGGAVKINQPQHF.

The chain uses TRBV14 and TRBJ1-4; the match to TRBD1 covers 8 bases. The V segment lost 6 bases and the J segment 6 bases; nucleotides outside the gene matches: 3. The CDR3 covers 13 residues. The V gene's germline CDR1 is SGHDN and CDR2 FVKESK. CDR3 loop: CASRGTGDEKLFF. The CDR3 bases are TGTGCCAGCAGAGGGACAGGTGATGAAAAACTGTTTTTT.

This sequence joins TRBV10-3 and TRBJ2-1; 9 nucleotides agree with TRBD2. The V gene end was trimmed by 0 bases and the J gene end by 6 bases; junction bases not matched to a gene: 6. The germline V gene encodes CDR1 ENHRY and CDR2 SYGVKD. The CDR3 has 16 amino acids. CDR3 amino acids: CAISESGGRGFNEQFF. The CDR3 DNA follows: TGTGCCATCAGTGAGTCGGGCGGGAGGGGGTTCAATGAGCAGTTCTTC.

The genes are TRBV2 and TRBJ1-6; D unresolved. Deletions cut 7 bases from V and 9 bases from J, with 19 bases between. The CDR3 extends over 15 amino acids. Germline V gene data show CDR1 as SNHLY and CDR2 as FYNNEI. In DNA form, the CDR3 reads TGTGCCAGCACCATGTCCGAAGCCGGCGGTTCACCCCTCCACTTT. This codes for CASTMSEAGGSPLHF.

The chain carries TRBV5-6 and TRBJ1-1, with 9 bases matching TRBD1. V shed 5 bases and J 4 bases; nucleotides not matched to a gene: 6. The germline gives CDR1 SGHDT, CDR2 YYEEEE. The CDR3 length is 14 residues. The CDR3 DNA reads as TGTGCCAGCAGAACAGGGGGCGGGGGCACTGAAGCTTTCTTT. Its protein product is CASRTGGGGTEAFF.

The chain employs TRBV11-2 and TRBJ2-5, with TRBD2 matching 9 bases. This CDR3 region has 15 residues. Per the germline V gene, CDR1 is SGHAT and CDR2 is FQNNGV. V was clipped by 5 bases and J by 5 bases; unmatched bases: 9. The CDR3 region is CASSHGSGSGETQYF. The CDR3 nucleotides are TGTGCCAGCAGCCATGGTAGCGGGAGTGGGGAGACCCAGTACTTC.

This chain connects TRBV19 to TRBJ1-1, with D possibly matching TRBD1 (5 bases). The CDR3 runs to 14 residues. CDR1 LNHDA and CDR2 SQIVND come from the germline V gene (reference sequence). V was trimmed by 5 bases and J by 2 bases, leaving 12 bases between them. The CDR3 DNA follows: TGTGCCAGTAGTGCCCAGACAGATAACACTGAAGCTTTCTTT. Amino acids: CASSAQTDNTEAFF.